This TCR beta chain was recorded in a study of beta chain features in type 1 diabetes. Study details: In all, around 100,000,000 sorted cells from all samples were analyzed.

Germline lookup yields CDR1 MGHRA and CDR2 YSYEKL. Unmatched junction bases numbered 5, after V lost 1 base and J lost 4 bases. The CDR3 contains 16 residues. Study-level results: cDNA sequencing could over-represent cells with high TCR expression.

The isolated RNA, all of it, was reverse transcribed, so expressed TCRB transcripts were what got sequenced. TCRdb keeps only in-frame clones here, not all; method: immunoSEQ multiplex PCR. Of about 320,000 clones listed, around 13% are singletons. Stem cell-like memory, regulatory, central memory and naive CD4+ cells were sorted via CD45RO/CCR7/CD25/CD127/CD95/CD27. This clone was seen a few times. Its target is unknown. V and J are TRBV4-1 and TRBJ2-2, with 8 nucleotides matching TRBD1. Material: central memory CD4+ T cells from blood. The source is a man aged 30 to 39 in good health. CDR3 in amino acids: CASSQGTGGITGELFF. The CDR3 DNA sequence: TGCGCCAGCAGCCAAGGCACAGGGGGGATCACCGGGGAGCTGTTTTTT.